These T cell receptor beta chains were read from a single sample in a study of T cells in tumors and immune-related adverse events. Measured with immunoSEQ multiplex PCR; TCRdb has only the in-frame clones, and not every one. This table has fewer than 25,000 clones, over 80% appearing once. The sample was lymph node tissue, taken from a patient treated with anti-PD-1 therapy. These receptors all stem from a female donor with metastatic renal cell carcinoma. The CDR3 runs from the conserved cysteine through the conserved F or W. The order of the fields is clone size, V gene, J gene, CDR3 protein. Where a row states a size, it is once, few, many or the class of an expanded clone; other rows omit it.

clone size: NA; V gene: TRBV4-2; J gene: TRBJ1-1; CDR3 protein: CASSQEATGGGNTEAFF
clone size: NA; V gene: TRBV19; J gene: TRBJ1-5; CDR3 protein: CASSRGIRGNQPQHF
clone size: NA; V gene: TRBV19; J gene: TRBJ1-1; CDR3 protein: CASENPGQLRSTEAFF
clone size: NA; V gene: TRBV5-6; J gene: TRBJ2-7; CDR3 protein: CASSLKPNSYEQYF
clone size: NA; V gene: TRBV5-6; J gene: TRBJ2-7; CDR3 protein: CASSRGVYEQYF
clone size: NA; V gene: TRBV21-1; J gene: TRBJ2-7; CDR3 protein: CASSKPRPPRGGTKTSGSLYEQYF
clone size: NA; V gene: TRBV2; J gene: TRBJ1-4; CDR3 protein: CASSGDRGREKLFF
clone size: NA; V gene: TRBV27; J gene: TRBJ2-7; CDR3 protein: CASSFRGAEQYF
clone size: few; V gene: TRBV19; J gene: TRBJ1-2; CDR3 protein: CASQTSGYGYTF
clone size: NA; V gene: TRBV10-3; J gene: TRBJ1-2; CDR3 protein: CAISDSYYGYTF
clone size: NA; V gene: TRBV19; J gene: TRBJ1-2; CDR3 protein: CASSRTGPRNYGYTF
clone size: NA; V gene: TRBV5-1; J gene: TRBJ1-5; CDR3 protein: CASSLMSGNSQPQHF
clone size: NA; V gene: TRBV6-5; J gene: TRBJ1-1; CDR3 protein: CASSWARGNTEAFF
clone size: NA; V gene: TRBV6-1; J gene: TRBJ1-1; CDR3 protein: CAASLSGGNTEAFF
clone size: NA; V gene: TRBV5-4; J gene: TRBJ2-3; CDR3 protein: CAVRTSGGNTDTQYF
clone size: once; V gene: TRBV2; J gene: TRBJ1-1; CDR3 protein: CASRENTEAFF
clone size: NA; V gene: TRBV7-2; J gene: TRBJ2-2; CDR3 protein: CASSLVPSTGELFF
clone size: NA; V gene: TRBV5-1; J gene: TRBJ2-6; CDR3 protein: CASSLVQTVFSGANVLTF
clone size: NA; V gene: TRBV5-4; J gene: TRBJ1-2; CDR3 protein: CASSSGTGFGGYTF
clone size: NA; V gene: TRBV10-3; J gene: TRBJ2-3; CDR3 protein: CAILRGITDTQYF
clone size: NA; V gene: TRBV25-1; J gene: TRBJ1-1; CDR3 protein: CASSTGQRAFF
clone size: NA; V gene: TRBV7-2; J gene: TRBJ2-1; CDR3 protein: CASSLGGGRFVNEQFF
clone size: NA; V gene: TRBV12-5; J gene: TRBJ2-4; CDR3 protein: CASAETSGF
clone size: NA; V gene: TRBV21-1; J gene: TRBJ2-3; CDR3 protein: CADRGYDTQYF